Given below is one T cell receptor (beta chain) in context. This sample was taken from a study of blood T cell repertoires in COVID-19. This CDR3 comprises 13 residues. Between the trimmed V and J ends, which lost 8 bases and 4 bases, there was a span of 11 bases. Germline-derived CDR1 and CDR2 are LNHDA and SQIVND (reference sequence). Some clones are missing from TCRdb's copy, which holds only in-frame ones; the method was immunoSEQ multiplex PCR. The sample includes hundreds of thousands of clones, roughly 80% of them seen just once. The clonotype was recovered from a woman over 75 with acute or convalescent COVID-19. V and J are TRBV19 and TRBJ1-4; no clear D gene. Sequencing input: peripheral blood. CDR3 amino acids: CASHRENNEKLFF. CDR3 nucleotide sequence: TGTGCCAGTCACCGGGAAAATAATGAAAAACTGTTTTTT.